These 19 T cell receptor beta chains came from one sample sequenced in a study of T cell changes during pregnancy in multiple sclerosis. Clones were sequenced by immunoSEQ multiplex PCR, and TCRdb holds only the in-frame ones, with some missing. Of tens of thousands of clones in the sample, more than 85% were seen once. The sequencing here drew on CD8+ T cells from peripheral blood mononuclear cells, taken in the third trimester of pregnancy. The receptors come from a female donor with multiple sclerosis, enrolled in a pregnancy study.

Regarding this clone: The same CDR3 can be traced to other DNA sequences in this sample. This rearrangement joins TRBV5-1 to TRBJ2-7; weak D call: TRBD2 (5 bases). Germline V lookup: CDR1 SGHRS, CDR2 YFSETQ. This CDR3 region has 14 residues. V lost 0 bases and J 0 bases, leaving 7 bases between the germline ends. CDR3 amino acids: CASSLEGSSYEQYF. In DNA, the CDR3 is TGCGCCAGCAGCTTGGAAGGGAGCTCCTACGAGCAGTACTTC.

This chain uses TRBV19 with TRBJ1-1; 7 bases are a match to TRBD1. The J segment lost 1 base and the V segment lost 5 bases, leaving 7 bases of the junction unmatched. The CDR3 totals 15 residues. Germline V CDR1 and CDR2: LNHDA, SQIVND (reference sequence). In DNA, the CDR3 is TGTGCCAGTAGTTCCTGGACAGGCACGAACACTGAAGCTTTCTTT. Its translation is CASSSWTGTNTEAFF.

The chain is built from TRBV28 and TRBJ2-7, with 8 bases fitting TRBD2. V was pared by 2 bases and J by 5 bases, with 5 bases of the junction left unmatched. Looked up from germline, CDR1 is MDHEN and CDR2 is SYDVKM. This CDR3 is 14 amino acids long. CDR3 amino acids: CASSLGREAHEQYF. As DNA, the CDR3 is TGTGCCAGCAGTTTAGGGCGGGAGGCCCACGAGCAGTACTTC.

The V and J genes are TRBV2 and TRBJ1-1, with 7 positions matching TRBD1. The germline V gene has CDR1 SNHLY and CDR2 FYNNEI. The CDR3 has 13 residues. The ends lost 5 bases at V and 4 bases at J; junction bases unmatched: 4. The CDR3 sequence: CASSSSGGTEAFF. CDR3 nucleotides: TGTGCCAGCAGTAGTTCAGGGGGCACTGAAGCTTTCTTT.

V and J are TRBV10-2 and TRBJ2-7; 10 nucleotides line up with TRBD2. The CDR3 totals 17 residues. Germline assignment: CDR1 WSHSY and CDR2 SAAADI. V was pared by 6 bases and J by 2 bases, with 13 bases of the junction left unmatched. The CDR3 protein is CASSAAGASGSPYEQYF. The CDR3 nucleotides read TGCGCCAGCAGCGCAGCGGGAGCTAGCGGGAGCCCCTACGAGCAGTACTTC.

The gene calls are TRBV5-1 and TRBJ1-1, with D tentatively TRBD1 (5 bases). Germline values: CDR1 SGHRS, CDR2 YFSETQ. V shed 0 bases and J shed 3 bases, with 15 bases lying between them. This CDR3 is built from 16 residues. The CDR3 nucleotides are TGCGCCAGCAGCTTGGGAATTACAGGCGCCTACACTGAAGCTTTCTTT. This gives the protein CASSLGITGAYTEAFF.

This chain joins TRBV28 and TRBJ2-1, with a weak D call TRBD2 (5 bases). CDR1 is MDHEN and CDR2 is SYDVKM in the germline V gene. Trimming shortened V by 3 bases and J by 8 bases, and 11 bases separated the two germline ends. The length of the CDR3 is 13 residues. CDR3 DNA sequence: TGTGCCAGCAGTTTGACTCCCGGGGATGAGCAGTTCTTC. Amino acid sequence: CASSLTPGDEQFF. The full variable domain, rest sourced from reference TRBV28 and TRBJ2-1, is DVKVTQSSRYLVKRTGEKVFLECVQDMDHENMFWYRQDPGLGLRLIYFSYDVKMKEKGDIPEGYSVSREKKERFSLILESASTNQTSMYLCASSLTPGDEQFFGPGTRLTVL.

The rearrangement links TRBV30 to TRBJ1-6; the D gene is possibly TRBD1 (6 bases). This CDR3 spans 15 amino acids. Germline V gene sequence: CDR1 GTSNPN, CDR2 SVGIG (reference sequence). Between the trimmed V and J ends, which lost 5 bases and 10 bases, there was a span of 21 bases. The CDR3 DNA is TGTGCCTGGGTCGGGGACACTTTGGGGCTCTCACCCCTCCACTTT. Translating gives CAWVGDTLGLSPLHF.

This chain links TRBV6-5 with TRBJ2-5, with TRBD2 as a possible D gene (5 bases). CDR1 and CDR2 from the germline V gene are MNHEY and SVGAGI. This CDR3 region has 15 residues. The V end lost 2 bases, the J end lost 9 bases, and 19 bases lay between the germline ends. The chain's CDR3 is CASSYQLHLPEAQYF. CDR3 coding DNA: TGTGCCAGCAGTTACCAACTCCACCTACCGGAGGCCCAGTACTTC.

This chain joins TRBV27 and TRBJ1-1; D not resolved. The length of the CDR3 is 13 residues. Germline loops: CDR1 MNHEY, CDR2 SMNVEV (reference sequence). Trimming stripped 1 base from V and 11 bases from J, with 14 bases between. DNA for the CDR3: TGTGCCAGCAGTTTATGGGTCGGGGAAGTGGCTTTCTTT. It yields the protein CASSLWVGEVAFF.

V and J are TRBV10-1 and TRBJ2-1; TRBD2 might be the D (6 bases). CDR1 and CDR2 (germline): WNHNN, SYGVQD (reference sequence). The CDR3 loop spans 18 amino acids. The V gene lost 0 bases and the J gene lost 5 bases, with 20 bases spanning the gap. For the CDR3, the DNA is TGCGCCAGCAGTGAGTCACGGGCTAGCGTAAAAAATAACAATGAGCAGTTCTTC. Translation gives CASSESRASVKNNNEQFF.

The chain combines TRBV10-2 with TRBJ1-4, with D hard to call. Trimming cost V 0 bases and J 6 bases, with 20 bases left between them. Germline loops: CDR1 WSHSY, CDR2 SAAADI. The CDR3 contains 18 residues. This CDR3 is CASSESMYAGLGDEKLFF. The CDR3 DNA reads TGCGCCAGCAGTGAGTCGATGTACGCCGGCCTAGGTGATGAAAAACTGTTTTTT.

This chain connects TRBV5-8 to TRBJ1-3; D gene unclear. The V and J ends lost 4 bases and 0 bases respectively, with 23 bases between them. The CDR3 covers 19 residues. The germline CDR1 and CDR2 sequences are SGHTS and YDEGEE. The CDR3 is CASSPPEAAPIYSGNTIYF. The CDR3 DNA is TGTGCCAGCAGCCCCCCCGAGGCAGCGCCAATTTACTCTGGAAACACCATATATTTT.

V and J are TRBV27 and TRBJ2-7; TRBD2 matches 8 bases. Trimming cost V 5 bases and J 5 bases; bases outside gene matches: 5. CDR1 and CDR2 from the germline V gene are MNHEY and SMNVEV (reference sequence). The CDR3 length is 13 residues. The CDR3 coding sequence is TGTGCCAGCAGTGAAGCGGGAGCCAACGAGCAGTACTTC. Translated: CASSEAGANEQYF.

The chain carries TRBV15 and TRBJ2-2, with D possibly being TRBD2 (6 bases). V lost 6 bases and J lost 6, with 8 bases in between. CDR1 is LNHNV, CDR2 YYDKDF, per germline (reference sequence). The CDR3 totals 12 residues. In DNA form, the CDR3 reads TGTGCCACCAGAAGACTAGCCGGGGAGCTGTTTTTT. Translation gives CATRRLAGELFF.

V and J are TRBV10-3 and TRBJ1-5; no firm D call. The germline CDR1 and CDR2 sequences are ENHRY and SYGVKD. V lost 10 bases, J lost 4 bases, and 11 bases lay in between. CDR3 length equals 12 residues. The CDR3 loop is CATKEGNQPQHF. CDR3 nucleotides: TGTGCCACCAAGGAGGGAAATCAGCCCCAGCATTTT.

J is TRBJ1-2 and V is TRBV5-1, with D tentatively TRBD1 (6 bases). Germline V gene lookup returns CDR1 SGHRS and CDR2 YFSETQ. V was shortened by 4 bases and J by 0 bases, with 10 bases between the two germline ends. The CDR3 has 14 residues. CDR3 region: CASSSRGANYGYTF. Here the CDR3 DNA reads TGCGCCAGCAGCAGCAGGGGCGCTAACTATGGCTACACCTTC.

CDR3 loop: CASSVGARQETQYF. The CDR3 nucleotides are TGTGCCAGCAGCGTAGGGGCTCGCCAAGAGACCCAGTACTTC. V and J are TRBV9 and TRBJ2-5; no firm D call. Trimming pared 0 bases from V and 1 base from J, leaving 7 bases between. Germline V CDR1 and CDR2: SGDLS, YYNGEE. The CDR3 loop spans 14 amino acids.

This rearrangement joins TRBV4-1 to TRBJ2-2; 10 nucleotides align to TRBD2. CDR3 length: 18 residues. The V gene end was trimmed by 4 bases and the J gene end by 7 bases; junction bases not matched to a gene: 15. The germline gives CDR1 MGHRA, CDR2 YSYEKL. The CDR3 sequence is CASSLLQGLAGVGGELFF. CDR3 in DNA: TGCGCCAGCAGCCTCTTACAGGGGCTAGCGGGAGTCGGCGGGGAGCTGTTTTTT.